This T cell receptor (beta chain) stems from a study of T cell responses to AZD1222 COVID-19 vaccine. Background on the study: Combined were second doses at about 4 or about 12 weeks.

General study points: The donor group comprised mostly white British people and more females; the analysis possibly underestimated clonal diversity. Baseline seropositives among AZD1222 recipients totaled only five or six. Within unmutated variant regions lay the reported targets of nearly half of spike-specific TCRs.

With regard to this clone: Its antigen is not identified.

The data were produced by immunoSEQ multiplex PCR, yet TCRdb's version contains in-frame clones alone and is incomplete. The data contain more than 100,000 clones, over 75% of them singletons. V lost 4 bases to trimming and J lost 2 bases; unmatched junction nucleotides: 7. Germline V CDR1 and CDR2: MDHEN, SYDVKM. This CDR3 has 16 amino acids. The material sequenced was peripheral blood, taken on day 0 of AZD1222 vaccination. The rearrangement uses TRBV28 and TRBJ2-7; 11 bases fit TRBD2. This clonotype originated in an adult in good health. The DNA of the CDR3 is TGTGCCAGCAGTTCCATCACTAGCGGGAGCGCCTACGAGCAGTACTTC. Translating it yields CASSSITSGSAYEQYF.